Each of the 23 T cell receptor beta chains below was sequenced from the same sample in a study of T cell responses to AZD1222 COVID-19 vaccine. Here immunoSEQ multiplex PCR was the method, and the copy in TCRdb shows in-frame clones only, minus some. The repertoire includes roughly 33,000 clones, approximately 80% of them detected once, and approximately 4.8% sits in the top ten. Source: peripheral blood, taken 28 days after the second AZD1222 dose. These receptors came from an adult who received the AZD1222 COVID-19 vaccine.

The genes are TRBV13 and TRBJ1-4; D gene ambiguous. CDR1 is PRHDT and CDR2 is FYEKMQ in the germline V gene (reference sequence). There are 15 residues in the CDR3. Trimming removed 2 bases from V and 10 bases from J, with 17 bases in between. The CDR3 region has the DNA TGTGCCAGCAGCTTACGTTACACGAATGGAGGAAAACTGTTTTTT. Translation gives CASSLRYTNGGKLFF.

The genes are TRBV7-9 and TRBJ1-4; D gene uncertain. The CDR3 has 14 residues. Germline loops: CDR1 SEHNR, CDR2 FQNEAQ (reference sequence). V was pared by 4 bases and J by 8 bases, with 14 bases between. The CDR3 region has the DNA TGTGCCAGCAGCTATAGGACCGCCGAAGAAAAACTGTTTTTT. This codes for CASSYRTAEEKLFF.

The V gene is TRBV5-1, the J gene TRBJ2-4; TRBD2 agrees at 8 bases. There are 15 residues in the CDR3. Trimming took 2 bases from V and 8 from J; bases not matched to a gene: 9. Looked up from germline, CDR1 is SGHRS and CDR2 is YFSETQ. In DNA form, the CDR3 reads TGCGCCAGCAGCTTTAGCGGGGTGCCGGCCGACATTCAGTACTTC. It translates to CASSFSGVPADIQYF.

The CDR3 DNA reads TGTGCCACCAGTGATCGTGCAACCCAAGAGACCCAGTACTTC. Translation: CATSDRATQETQYF. The genes are TRBV24-1 and TRBJ2-5; D call uncertain. Trimming pared 3 bases from V and 1 base from J, leaving 8 bases between. Germline V gene lookup returns CDR1 KGHDR and CDR2 SFDVKD. This CDR3 spans 14 amino acids.

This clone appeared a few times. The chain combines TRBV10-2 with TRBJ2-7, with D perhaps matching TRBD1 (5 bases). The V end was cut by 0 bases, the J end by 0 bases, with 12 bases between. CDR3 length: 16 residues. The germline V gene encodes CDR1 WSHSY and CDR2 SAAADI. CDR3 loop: CASSESARVGSYEQYF. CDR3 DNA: TGCGCCAGCAGTGAGTCGGCCAGGGTGGGCTCCTACGAGCAGTACTTC.

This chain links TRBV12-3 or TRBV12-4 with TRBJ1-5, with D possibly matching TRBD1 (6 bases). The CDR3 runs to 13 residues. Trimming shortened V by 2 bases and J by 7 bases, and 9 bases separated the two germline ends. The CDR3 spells CASSLSGDQPQHF. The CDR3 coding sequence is TGTGCCAGCAGTTTATCAGGGGACCAGCCCCAGCATTTT.

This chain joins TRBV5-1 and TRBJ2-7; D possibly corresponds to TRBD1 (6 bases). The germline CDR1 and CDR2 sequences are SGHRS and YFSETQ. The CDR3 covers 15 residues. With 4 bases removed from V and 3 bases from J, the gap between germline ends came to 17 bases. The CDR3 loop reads CASSPTARGLYEQYF. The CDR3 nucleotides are TGCGCCAGCAGCCCGACCGCCAGGGGTCTCTACGAGCAGTACTTC.

The CDR3 is CASSLGTQETQYF. In DNA form, the CDR3 reads TGTGCCAGCAGCTTGGGTACCCAAGAGACCCAGTACTTC. The rearrangement links TRBV5-4 to TRBJ2-5; no reliable D call. From germline, CDR1 is SGHNT and CDR2 YYREEE (reference sequence). Trimming shortened V by 0 bases and J by 1 base, and 4 bases separated the two germline ends. The CDR3 is made up of 13 amino acids. Supplemented by reference TRBV5-4 and TRBJ2-5, the full variable domain reads ETGVTQSPTHLIKTRGQQVTLRCSSQSGHNTVSWYQQALGQGPQFIFQYYREEENGRGNFPPRFSGLQFPNYSSELNVNALELDDSALYLCASSLGTQETQYFGPGTRLLVL.

This CDR3 is CASSGQLYNSPLHF. The CDR3 nucleotides are TGTGCCAGCAGCGGACAGCTCTATAATTCACCCCTCCACTTT. J is TRBJ1-6 and V is TRBV5-8, with D maybe TRBD1 (6 bases). Germline V gene lookup returns CDR1 SGHTS and CDR2 YDEGEE. CDR3 length: 14 residues. Trimming pared 4 bases from V and 3 bases from J, leaving 8 bases between.

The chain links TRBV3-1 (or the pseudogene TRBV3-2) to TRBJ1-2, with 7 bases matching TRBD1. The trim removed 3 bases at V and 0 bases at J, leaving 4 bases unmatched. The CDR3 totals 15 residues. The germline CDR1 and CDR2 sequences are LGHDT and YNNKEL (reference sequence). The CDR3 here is CASSHMQGANYGYTF. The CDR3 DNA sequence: TGTGCCAGCAGCCATATGCAGGGGGCTAACTATGGCTACACCTTC.

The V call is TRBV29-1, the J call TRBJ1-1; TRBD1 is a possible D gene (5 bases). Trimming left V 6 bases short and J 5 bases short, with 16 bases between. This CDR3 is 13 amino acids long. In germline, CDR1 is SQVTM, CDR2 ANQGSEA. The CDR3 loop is CSVEGLGDTEAFF. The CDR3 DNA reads TGCAGCGTAGAGGGGCTAGGGGATACTGAAGCTTTCTTT.

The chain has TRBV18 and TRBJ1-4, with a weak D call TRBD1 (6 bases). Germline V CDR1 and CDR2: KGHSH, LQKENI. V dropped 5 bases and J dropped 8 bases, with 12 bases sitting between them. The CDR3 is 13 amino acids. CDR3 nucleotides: TGTGCCAGCTCAGAACAGGGAAGCGAAAAACTGTTTTTT. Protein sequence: CASSEQGSEKLFF.

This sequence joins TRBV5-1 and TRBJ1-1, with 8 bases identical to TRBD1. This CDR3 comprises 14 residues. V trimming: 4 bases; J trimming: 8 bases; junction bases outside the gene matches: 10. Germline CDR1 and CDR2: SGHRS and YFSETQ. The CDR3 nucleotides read TGCGCCAGCAGCGTAGGGACAGGAGCCTTGGAAGCTTTCTTT. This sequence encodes CASSVGTGALEAFF.

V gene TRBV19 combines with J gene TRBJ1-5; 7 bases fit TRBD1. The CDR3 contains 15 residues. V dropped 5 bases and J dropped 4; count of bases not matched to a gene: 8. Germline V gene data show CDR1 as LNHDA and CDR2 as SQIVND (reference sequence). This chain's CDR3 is CASSADRDRNQPQHF. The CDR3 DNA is TGTGCCAGTAGTGCAGACCGGGACAGAAATCAGCCCCAGCATTTT.

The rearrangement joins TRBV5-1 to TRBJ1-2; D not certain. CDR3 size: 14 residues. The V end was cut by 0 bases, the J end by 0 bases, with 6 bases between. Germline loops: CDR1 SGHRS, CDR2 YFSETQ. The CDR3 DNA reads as TGCGCCAGCAGCTTGGGAGGTGCTAACTATGGCTACACCTTC. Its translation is CASSLGGANYGYTF.

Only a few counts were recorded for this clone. CDR3 nucleotides: TGTGCCAGCAGCCCCAATCCGGGACTAAGGTACAATGAGCAGTTCTTC. Amino acid sequence: CASSPNPGLRYNEQFF. This sequence joins TRBV7-3 and TRBJ2-1; the match to TRBD2 covers 7 bases. Per germline, CDR1 SGHTA and CDR2 FQGTGA. This CDR3 comprises 16 residues. With 5 bases clipped from V and 4 bases from J, the junction kept 11 bases outside the gene matches.

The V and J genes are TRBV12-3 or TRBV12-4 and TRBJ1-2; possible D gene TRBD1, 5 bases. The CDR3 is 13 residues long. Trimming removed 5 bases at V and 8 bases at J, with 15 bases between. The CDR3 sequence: CASSHGGSEGYTF. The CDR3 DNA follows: TGTGCCAGCAGTCACGGGGGGTCCGAGGGCTACACCTTC.

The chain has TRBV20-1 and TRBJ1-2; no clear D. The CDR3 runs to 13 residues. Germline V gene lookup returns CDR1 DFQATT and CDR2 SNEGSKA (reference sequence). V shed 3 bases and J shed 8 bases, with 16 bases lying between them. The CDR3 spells CSASNPDSQGYTF. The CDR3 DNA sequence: TGCAGTGCTAGTAACCCTGACTCCCAAGGCTACACCTTC.

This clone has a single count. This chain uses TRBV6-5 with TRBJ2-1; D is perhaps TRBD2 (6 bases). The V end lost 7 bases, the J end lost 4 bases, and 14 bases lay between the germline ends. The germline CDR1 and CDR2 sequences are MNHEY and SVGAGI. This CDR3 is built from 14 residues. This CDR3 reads CASKTGDYYNEQFF. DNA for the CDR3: TGTGCCAGCAAGACGGGGGATTATTACAATGAGCAGTTCTTC.

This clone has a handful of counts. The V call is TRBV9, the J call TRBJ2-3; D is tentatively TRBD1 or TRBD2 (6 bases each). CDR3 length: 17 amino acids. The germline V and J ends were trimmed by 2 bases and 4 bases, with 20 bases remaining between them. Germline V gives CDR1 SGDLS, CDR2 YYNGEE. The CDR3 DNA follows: TGTGCCAGCAGCGTCTCCGAGGGGGGAACGGGCGCAGATACGCAGTATTTT. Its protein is CASSVSEGGTGADTQYF.

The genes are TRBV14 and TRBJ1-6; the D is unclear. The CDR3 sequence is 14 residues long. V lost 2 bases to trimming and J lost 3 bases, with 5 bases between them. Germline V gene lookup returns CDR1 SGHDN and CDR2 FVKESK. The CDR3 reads CASSQQVYNSPLHF. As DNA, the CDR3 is TGTGCCAGCAGCCAACAGGTCTATAATTCACCCCTCCACTTT.

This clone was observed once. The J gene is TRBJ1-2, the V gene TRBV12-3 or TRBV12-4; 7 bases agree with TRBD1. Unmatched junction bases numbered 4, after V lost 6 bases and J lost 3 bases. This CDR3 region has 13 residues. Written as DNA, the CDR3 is TGTGCCAGCAGCCTTGACAGGGACTATGGCTACACCTTC. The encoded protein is CASSLDRDYGYTF.

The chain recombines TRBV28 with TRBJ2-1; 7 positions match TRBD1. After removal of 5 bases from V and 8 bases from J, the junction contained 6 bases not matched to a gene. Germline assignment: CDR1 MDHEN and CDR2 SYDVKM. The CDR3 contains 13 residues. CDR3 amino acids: CASSLDRVHEQFF. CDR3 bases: TGTGCCAGCAGTCTCGACAGGGTTCATGAGCAGTTCTTC.